The T cell receptor beta chain described here comes from a study of blood T cell repertoires in COVID-19. Study-wide context: The cDNA or gDNA used as material had been derived from T cells, B-cell-depleted T cells, or PBMCs.

Using immunoSEQ multiplex PCR, the repertoire was profiled, and TCRdb retains in-frame clones only, with some absent. The sample contains under 300,000 clones, roughly 90% of which appear only once. This clone appeared a few times. CDR1 is SGHNT and CDR2 is YYREEE in the germline V gene (reference sequence). The germline V and J ends were trimmed by 0 bases and 3 bases, with 12 bases remaining between them. The CDR3 has 15 amino acids. Source material: PBMCs or T cells enriched from blood (not recorded which). The TCR sequence derives from a woman in her thirties or forties with acute COVID-19. This chain links TRBV5-4 with TRBJ1-2; maybe TRBD1 (5 bases). The CDR3 is CASSLAAGWDYGYTF. The CDR3 coding sequence is TGTGCCAGCAGCTTGGCCGCAGGGTGGGACTATGGCTACACCTTC.